Below, 29 T cell receptor beta chains from the same sample are listed, as sequenced in a study of shared clonotypes between healthy human individuals. Using immunoSEQ multiplex PCR, the repertoire was profiled, and TCRdb retains in-frame clones only, with some absent. The data hold about 2.3 million clones, with more than 80% observed a single time. Sequencing input: naive CD4+ T cells from PBMCs. Subset defined: CD45RA+ positively selected. All receptors come from a man between 18 and 29 years old in good health. Some clones in this sample may be carry-over from other donors' samples.

The rearrangement joins TRBV14 to TRBJ2-7, with 8 positions matching TRBD1. V shed 4 bases, J shed 0 bases, and the junction held 5 bases outside the gene matches. CDR1 and CDR2 (germline): SGHDN, FVKESK. The CDR3 is 15 amino acids. The CDR3 DNA follows: TGTGCCAGCAGCCGCCGGACAGGGAGCTCCTACGAGCAGTACTTC. Translating gives CASSRRTGSSYEQYF.

The chain is built from TRBV5-1 and TRBJ2-1, with D possibly TRBD1 on 6 matching bases. With 4 bases removed from V and 2 bases from J, the gap between germline ends came to 10 bases. Germline V CDR1 and CDR2: SGHRS, YFSETQ. The length of the CDR3 is 14 residues. The CDR3 DNA is TGCGCCAGCAGCAATCAGGGGACCTACAATGAGCAGTTCTTC. Translated, it gives CASSNQGTYNEQFF.

This chain joins TRBV5-6 and TRBJ2-7; D may correspond to TRBD1 or TRBD2 (5 bases each). V lost 0 bases to trimming and J lost 3 bases, with 22 bases between them. This CDR3 contains 18 residues. Germline V CDR1 and CDR2: SGHDT, YYEEEE. CDR3 residues: CASSLEGSKRSSYYEQYF. The CDR3 DNA reads TGTGCCAGCAGCTTGGAGGGGAGCAAGCGGTCCTCTTACTACGAGCAGTACTTC.

The chain couples TRBV30 to TRBJ2-1; weak D call: TRBD2 (6 bases). Germline V gives CDR1 GTSNPN, CDR2 SVGIG (reference sequence). This CDR3 has 13 residues. V lost 3 bases to trimming and J lost 4 bases, with 10 bases between them. The CDR3 sequence: CAWRGGPYNEQFF. CDR3 DNA: TGTGCCTGGAGGGGAGGACCTTACAATGAGCAGTTCTTC.

The V call is TRBV11-2, the J call TRBJ2-2; 10 nucleotides match TRBD2. CDR1 is SGHAT, CDR2 FQNNGV, per germline. V was clipped by 4 bases and J by 0 bases; unmatched bases: 2. The CDR3 has 16 residues. CDR3 bases: TGTGCCAGCAGCTGGAGCGGGAGGGCGAACACCGGGGAGCTGTTTTTT. It specifies CASSWSGRANTGELFF.

The chain couples TRBV11-2 to TRBJ1-1; D gene uncertain. The CDR3 contains 15 residues. Germline CDR1 and CDR2: SGHAT and FQNNGV. Trimming pared 1 base from V and 0 bases from J, leaving 9 bases between. CDR3 coding DNA: TGTGCCAGCAGCTTAGGGCTGGGGATGAACACTGAAGCTTTCTTT. It yields the protein CASSLGLGMNTEAFF.

CDR3 sequence: CASSSRKAGAGTGELFF. The CDR3 DNA reads as TGTGCCAGCAGCTCCCGAAAAGCGGGGGCGGGCACCGGGGAGCTGTTTTTT. The chain links TRBV7-6 to TRBJ2-2; 8 positions agree with TRBD2. J lost 4 bases, V lost 4 bases, and 11 bases had no gene match. The CDR3 is 17 amino acids. Germline V CDR1 and CDR2: SGHVS, FNYEAQ.

The genes are TRBV7-3 and TRBJ2-1; TRBD2 agrees at 10 bases. Germline CDR1 SGHTA, CDR2 FQGTGA. The CDR3 runs 16 residues. Trimming cost V 5 bases and J 3 bases; bases outside gene matches: 7. For the CDR3, the DNA is TGTGCCAGCAGCCCGGCCCCTAGCGGGAGCTACAATGAGCAGTTCTTC. Encoded protein: CASSPAPSGSYNEQFF.

This clone has a handful of counts. The V call is TRBV28, the J call TRBJ2-2; D remains unclear. This CDR3 contains 13 residues. Trimming removed 7 bases at V and 7 bases at J, with 13 bases between. Germline V CDR1 and CDR2: MDHEN, SYDVKM. The CDR3 spells CASTAWGIGELFF. The CDR3 region has the DNA TGTGCCAGCACGGCGTGGGGAATCGGGGAGCTGTTTTTT.

The chain uses TRBV7-2 and TRBJ2-5, with 7 nucleotides matching TRBD2. Germline CDR1 SGHTA, CDR2 FQGNSA. Losses at the gene ends were 3 bases for V and 4 bases for J; bases not matched to a gene: 5. This CDR3 region has 14 residues. CDR3 sequence (DNA): TGTGCCAGCAGCTTCGGCAGGGAGGGAGAGACCCAGTACTTC. It yields the protein CASSFGREGETQYF.

This sequence joins TRBV6-1 and TRBJ1-5; D might be TRBD1 (6 bases). The CDR3 length is 15 residues. Germline-derived CDR1 and CDR2 are MNHNS and SASEGT. V lost 7 bases to trimming and J lost 0 bases, with 13 bases between them. The CDR3 nucleotides are TGTGCCAGCATACAGGGATTTTATAGCAATCAGCCCCAGCATTTT. Its translation is CASIQGFYSNQPQHF.

The chain combines TRBV10-3 with TRBJ2-6; 13 bases line up with TRBD2. CDR1 ENHRY and CDR2 SYGVKD come from the germline V gene. V trimming: 6 bases; J trimming: 4 bases; junction bases outside the gene matches: 9. The CDR3 runs to 18 residues. This CDR3 is CAISLGLAGVSGANVLTF. The CDR3, as DNA: TGTGCCATCAGCCTTGGACTAGCGGGAGTCTCCGGGGCCAACGTCCTGACTTTC.

CDR3: CASSTNRGGTDTQYF. CDR3 in DNA: TGTGCCAGCAGCACCAACCGAGGGGGCACAGATACGCAGTATTTT. V usage is TRBV7-3 and J usage is TRBJ2-3, with D perhaps assigned TRBD1 or TRBD2 (5 bases each). From germline, CDR1 is SGHTA and CDR2 FQGTGA. V lost 5 bases and J 1 base, leaving 13 bases between the germline ends. The CDR3 contains 15 residues. Looking up the rest from reference TRBV7-3 and TRBJ2-3 gives the full variable domain: GAGVSQTPSNKVTEKGKYVELRCDPISGHTALYWYRQSLGQGPEFLIYFQGTGAADDSGLPNDRFFAVRPEGSVSTLKIQRTERGDSAVYLCASSTNRGGTDTQYFGPGTRLTVL.

The chain couples TRBV10-3 to TRBJ1-1; D remains unclear. The CDR3 runs to 15 residues. Germline loops: CDR1 ENHRY, CDR2 SYGVKD. Trimming cost V 8 bases and J 6 bases, with 22 bases left between them. The CDR3 DNA sequence: TGTGCCATCGCGACTAGAACAGCGCCAAACGCTGAAGCTTTCTTT. Translated: CAIATRTAPNAEAFF.

The table lists this clone with a count of one. Other nucleotide sequences in the sample specify the same CDR3. V is TRBV7-9 and J is TRBJ1-1; D gene unclear. Trimming pared 3 bases from V and 1 base from J, leaving 9 bases between. The CDR3 is made up of 14 amino acids. Germline values: CDR1 SEHNR, CDR2 FQNEAQ (reference sequence). The CDR3, as DNA: TGTGCCAGCAGCTTGAAGGGAGGGAACACTGAAGCTTTCTTT. Encoded protein: CASSLKGGNTEAFF.

This clone was counted once. The chain is built from TRBV9 and TRBJ2-1; D is unclear. CDR1 SGDLS and CDR2 YYNGEE come from the germline V gene. V was pared by 4 bases and J by 10 bases, with 15 bases between. The CDR3 spans 13 residues. This CDR3 is CASSPFLLGEQFF. Here the CDR3 DNA reads TGTGCCAGCAGCCCATTCCTGCTCGGGGAGCAGTTCTTC.

The chain joins TRBV6-5 to TRBJ2-2, with TRBD1 identical over 9 bases. CDR3 length: 14 amino acids. The V gene end was trimmed by 6 bases and the J gene end by 7 bases; junction bases not matched to a gene: 6. The germline V gene has CDR1 MNHEY and CDR2 SVGAGI. CDR3 in amino acids: CASRGQGSNGELFF. CDR3 DNA sequence: TGTGCCAGCAGGGGACAGGGCAGTAACGGGGAGCTGTTTTTT.

This rearrangement joins TRBV6-1 to TRBJ2-5; D gene ambiguous. Germline CDR1 reads MNHNS; CDR2 reads SASEGT. Trimming stripped 1 base from V and 3 bases from J, with 6 bases between. There are 13 residues in the CDR3. DNA for the CDR3: TGTGCCAGCAGTGAAGTCTTTAAAGAGACCCAGTACTTC. Residues: CASSEVFKETQYF.

The V gene is TRBV5-1, the J gene TRBJ2-7; D might be TRBD1 (6 bases). Germline values: CDR1 SGHRS, CDR2 YFSETQ. The CDR3 is made up of 15 amino acids. V was pared by 1 base and J by 3 bases, with 14 bases between. The CDR3 DNA reads TGCGCCAGCAGCTTGAACAGGGCCTATCACTACGAGCAGTACTTC. It is translated as CASSLNRAYHYEQYF.

This clone has only one observation. This chain links TRBV5-4 with TRBJ2-7; 8 positions match TRBD1. Germline CDR1 reads SGHNT; CDR2 reads YYREEE (reference sequence). The CDR3 spans 14 residues. The V and J ends lost 8 bases and 7 bases, in that order; junction bases with no gene match: 14. The CDR3 DNA reads as TGTGCCAGTAACGGACAGGGCCGAGCGTATGAGCAGTACTTC. Protein sequence: CASNGQGRAYEQYF.

The rearrangement uses TRBV5-1 and TRBJ2-3, with 8 positions matching TRBD1. There are 16 residues in the CDR3. Germline assignment: CDR1 SGHRS and CDR2 YFSETQ. V trimming: 1 base; J trimming: 1 base; junction bases outside the gene matches: 5. The CDR3 DNA is TGCGCCAGCAGCTTGACCACGACAGGGGGCACAGATACGCAGTATTTT. Amino acids: CASSLTTTGGTDTQYF. The whole variable domain, filled in from reference TRBV5-1 and TRBJ2-3, reads KAGVTQTPRYLIKTRGQQVTLSCSPISGHRSVSWYQQTPGQGLQFLFEYFSETQRNKGNFPGRFSGRQFSNSRSEMNVSTLELGDSALYLCASSLTTTGGTDTQYFGPGTRLTVL.

Here the CDR3 DNA reads TGTGCCAGCAGCTTAGCCCTCGGAGTTAATGAAAAACTGTTTTTT. This translates into CASSLALGVNEKLFF. The chain couples TRBV7-2 to TRBJ1-4; D gene unclear. This CDR3 has 15 amino acids. Deletions cut 0 bases from V and 4 bases from J, with 9 bases between. From germline, CDR1 is SGHTA and CDR2 FQGNSA. The full variable domain, its missing parts supplied by reference TRBV7-2 and TRBJ1-4, is GAGVSQSPSNKVTEKGKDVELRCDPISGHTALYWYRQSLGQGLEFLIYFQGNSAPDKSGLPSDRFSAERTGGSVSTLTIQRTQQEDSAVYLCASSLALGVNEKLFFGSGTQLSVL.

A single count supports this clone. This chain uses TRBV5-1 with TRBJ1-5, with D unresolved. The V end lost 2 bases, the J end lost 7 bases, and 13 bases lay between the germline ends. The CDR3 has 14 residues. The germline V gene has CDR1 SGHRS and CDR2 YFSETQ. The CDR3 nucleotides are TGCGCCAGCAGCTTCTCAGGTAGCGGCCAGCCCCAGCATTTT. This translates into CASSFSGSGQPQHF.

The chain links TRBV6-5 to TRBJ1-4; no reliable D call. Trimming left V 4 bases short and J 2 bases short, with 11 bases between. The CDR3 loop spans 15 amino acids. Germline V gives CDR1 MNHEY, CDR2 SVGAGI. The CDR3 spells CASSSNRRTNEKLFF. CDR3 in DNA: TGTGCCAGCAGTTCCAACCGCCGGACTAATGAAAAACTGTTTTTT.

The chain links TRBV30 to TRBJ2-4; TRBD2 matches 12 bases. The CDR3 has 14 amino acids. CDR1 is GTSNPN and CDR2 is SVGIG in the germline V gene (reference sequence). V was clipped by 3 bases and J by 7 bases; unmatched bases: 4. CDR3 DNA sequence: TGTGCCTGGAGGCTAGCGGGAGGGCGGAACATTCAGTACTTC. Translated: CAWRLAGGRNIQYF.

This clone was seen once. CDR3 DNA: TGTGCCAGCAGTAAATCGGACCGCCCAGGGCATGAGCAGTTCTTC. Amino acid sequence: CASSKSDRPGHEQFF. The genes are TRBV2 and TRBJ2-1, with D perhaps matching TRBD1 (5 bases). Trimming removed 5 bases at V and 8 bases at J, with 19 bases between. CDR1 and CDR2 from the germline V gene are SNHLY and FYNNEI. The CDR3 extends over 15 amino acids.

The chain is built from TRBV5-6 and TRBJ1-2; D remains ambiguous. V lost 1 base, J lost 6 bases, and 13 bases lay in between. The CDR3 length is 14 residues. Germline-derived CDR1 and CDR2 are SGHDT and YYEEEE. The CDR3 bases are TGTGCCAGCAGCTTGTATTCTCCCCACGATGGCTACACCTTC. It codes for CASSLYSPHDGYTF.

The V and J genes are TRBV28 and TRBJ2-5; unclear D gene. The CDR3 contains 14 residues. The V end was cut by 7 bases, the J end by 5 bases, with 17 bases between. CDR1 and CDR2 from the germline V gene are MDHEN and SYDVKM. The CDR3 is CASKPGGTEETQYF. The CDR3 DNA sequence: TGTGCCAGCAAACCAGGCGGAACGGAGGAGACCCAGTACTTC.

This clone appeared a single time. Additional DNA sequences in this sample encode the identical CDR3. The V and J genes are TRBV19 and TRBJ1-5, with D unclear. Trimming removed 1 base from V and 6 bases from J, with 10 bases in between. Germline CDR1 reads LNHDA; CDR2 reads SQIVND (reference sequence). CDR3 size: 14 residues. In DNA form, the CDR3 reads TGTGCCAGTAGTATAGTGGGAGGAGGTCAGCCCCAGCATTTT. Translating it yields CASSIVGGGQPQHF.